The rows below give T cell receptor beta chains drawn from one sample of a study of cytomegalovirus exposure and HLA in healthy donors. Profiled with immunoSEQ multiplex PCR; TCRdb holds only in-frame clones, not every one. The repertoire shows 53,000 or so clones; the top ten hold around 12%. Sequenced input: PBMCs. These receptor sequences come from a man between 18 and 35 years old in good health and CMV-seropositive. Both conserved end residues are part of each CDR3. D genes are given only for firm matches. Expanded clones are given a class, and other clones once, few, many or no size at all.

v_gene	d_gene	j_gene	abundance	CDR3nt	CDR3aa
TRBV15	.	TRBJ2-7	.	TGTGCCACCAGCAAGGGAGACAACCTTGACGAGCAGTACTTC	CATSKGDNLDEQYF
TRBV9	.	TRBJ2-5	.	TGTGCCAGCAGCGCCGACACCAGGGAGACCCAGTACTTC	CASSADTRETQYF
TRBV7-3	.	TRBJ2-1	.	TGTGCCAGCAGTTCAGTAAGAAACAATGAGCAGTTCTTC	CASSSVRNNEQFF
TRBV2	TRBD1	TRBJ1-1	medium-sized	TGTGCCAGCAGTGGACAGGGGAGGGACACTGAAGCTTTCTTT	CASSGQGRDTEAFF
TRBV7-9	TRBD2	TRBJ2-7	.	TGTGCCAGCAGCTTAGTGACTAGCGGGAGGTACCACGAGCAGTACTTC	CASSLVTSGRYHEQYF
TRBV6-4	TRBD2	TRBJ2-7	.	TGTGCCAGCAGTGGGACTAGCGGGAGCTCCTACGAGCAGTACTTC	CASSGTSGSSYEQYF
TRBV4-2	.	TRBJ2-3	.	TGTGCCAGCAGCCAAGATCAGCTAAGCGGGGATACGCAGTATTTT	CASSQDQLSGDTQYF
TRBV28	.	TRBJ2-3	.	TGTGCCAGCGCAGGGGAGGGTGCCACAGATACGCAGTATTTT	CASAGEGATDTQYF
TRBV4-2	TRBD1	TRBJ1-5	.	TGTGCCAGCAGCCAAGTACTCGACAGGGCGGCTCAGCCCCAGCATTTT	CASSQVLDRAAQPQHF
TRBV5-1	.	TRBJ2-7	.	TGCGCCAGCAGCTTGGCCTCCAGGGGCGGCCACGAGCAGTACTTC	CASSLASRGGHEQYF
TRBV14	.	TRBJ1-2	medium-sized	TGTGCCAGCAGCGAAGGGGGAGACTCAGACCCCTATGGCTACACCTTC	CASSEGGDSDPYGYTF
TRBV6-6	.	TRBJ2-3	.	TGTGCCAGCAGCCCCCGATCGGGAGATACGCAGTATTTT	CASSPRSGDTQYF
TRBV28	.	TRBJ2-5	.	TGTGCCAGCAGTTCTCTCCGGGTCGGTCAGTACTTC	CASSSLRVGQYF
TRBV19	TRBD2	TRBJ2-7	.	TGTGCCAGTAGTGCTTCCGGGACTAGCGGAATAAAGACCTACGAGCAGTACTTC	CASSASGTSGIKTYEQYF
TRBV27	.	TRBJ2-7	.	TGTGCCTGTGGGAGGGGGATAGGGTACGAGCAGTACTTC	CACGRGIGYEQYF
TRBV19	.	TRBJ2-2	.	TGTGCCAGTACCCTGGGACAACTGGCCGGGGAGCTGTTTTTT	CASTLGQLAGELFF
TRBV6-6	TRBD1	TRBJ1-3	.	TGTGCCAGCAGTAGGGACAGGGAGAGAGGAAACACCATATATTTT	CASSRDRERGNTIYF
TRBV28	TRBD1	TRBJ2-5	.	TGTGCCAGTCTTGCCGGGACAGGGGCCCAAGAGACCCAGTACTTC	CASLAGTGAQETQYF
TRBV28	TRBD2	TRBJ2-7	.	TGTGCCAGCAGTTTCGGGGGGTTGAGCTCCTACGAGCAGTACTTC	CASSFGGLSSYEQYF
TRBV6-6	.	TRBJ2-5	.	TGTGCCAGCAGGTTGGCGGGCCACGGGACCCAGTACTTC	CASRLAGHGTQYF
TRBV5-1	.	TRBJ2-1	.	TGCGCCAGCAGCTTGGCAGGGAGGAACGATGAGCAGTTCTTC	CASSLAGRNDEQFF
TRBV9	TRBD2	TRBJ2-2	.	TGTGCCAGCAGTCACGATCCGACATCCACTAGCGGGAGGTTCACCGGGGAGCTGTTTTTT	CASSHDPTSTSGRFTGELFF
TRBV5-1	.	TRBJ2-1	.	TGCGCCAGCAGCTTTCGCGGAAGCTCCTACAATGAGCAGTTCTTC	CASSFRGSSYNEQFF
TRBV6-6	TRBD1	TRBJ2-2	.	TGTGCCAGCAGCAAAAAAGGGACAGCCACCGGGGAGCTGTTTTTT	CASSKKGTATGELFF
TRBV10-2	TRBD2	TRBJ2-3	.	TGCGCCAGCAGTGAGTCGACTAGCGGGATGACAGATACGCAGTATTTT	CASSESTSGMTDTQYF
TRBV2	TRBD1	TRBJ2-7	.	TGTGCCAGCAGTGAGATAGATGGGGGACAGCAATCCTACGAGCAGTACTTC	CASSEIDGGQQSYEQYF
TRBV5-1	.	TRBJ2-7	.	TGCGCCAGCAGCTTGGGGCAGGGATCCTACGAGCAGTACTTC	CASSLGQGSYEQYF
TRBV7-9	TRBD2	TRBJ2-7	.	TGTGCCAGCAGCTACCCTGGGACTAGCGACTCCTACGAGCAGTACTTC	CASSYPGTSDSYEQYF
TRBV15	TRBD2	TRBJ2-3	.	TGTGCCACCAGCAGTCCCGTGGGCGGGAGACCCCCCTCTAGCACAGATACGCAGTATTTT	CATSSPVGGRPPSSTDTQYF
TRBV7-9	TRBD1	TRBJ1-1	.	TGTGCCAGCAGCTTAGGGGGGGACAGGAACACTGAAGCTTTCTTT	CASSLGGDRNTEAFF
TRBV5-6	TRBD2	TRBJ2-1	.	TGTGCCAGCAGCACCGGACTAGCGGGGCAGAATGAGCAGTTCTTC	CASSTGLAGQNEQFF
TRBV2	TRBD2	TRBJ2-1	.	TGTGCCAGCAGTGGGGCGACTAGCGGGACTGATGAGCAGTTCTTC	CASSGATSGTDEQFF
TRBV30	.	TRBJ2-3	.	TGTGCCTGGAGTCCCTCCGGGGATACGCAGTATTTT	CAWSPSGDTQYF
TRBV5-1	TRBD1	TRBJ1-4	.	TGCGCCAGCAGCATCGGGACAGGGGTCCGGAATGAAAAACTGTTTTTT	CASSIGTGVRNEKLFF
TRBV7-3	TRBD2	TRBJ2-3	.	TGTGCCAGCAGCTCCCTTTCCGGGGGGGGGACAGATACGCAGTATTTT	CASSSLSGGGTDTQYF
TRBV19	.	TRBJ2-5	.	TGTGCCAGTACAAACACTAAAGAGACCCAGTACTTC	CASTNTKETQYF
TRBV5-5	TRBD1	TRBJ1-5	.	TGTGCCAGCTCCTCAGGGGGACAGCTCAATCAGCCCCAGCATTTT	CASSSGGQLNQPQHF
TRBV30	TRBD1	TRBJ1-4	.	TGTGCCTCCCGGGACAGGGCGTCGACTAATGAAAAACTGTTTTTT	CASRDRASTNEKLFF
TRBV27	TRBD1	TRBJ1-2	.	TGTGCCAGCAGGGGAACCGGGACAGGGGTCTATGGCTACACCTTC	CASRGTGTGVYGYTF
TRBV2	.	TRBJ1-3	.	TGTGCCAGCTCTGGGGGGGAACGGAACACCATATATTTT	CASSGGERNTIYF
TRBV4-1	.	TRBJ1-1	.	TGCGCCAGCAGCCAAGTAACTGCGCCCTTTGAAGCTTTCTTT	CASSQVTAPFEAFF
TRBV27	TRBD2	TRBJ2-7	.	TGTGCCAGCAGTTTCGGGCGGGAGGTCAACGAGCAGTACTTC	CASSFGREVNEQYF